The 26 T cell receptor beta chains listed next were all sequenced from one sample in a study of T cell repertoires in cytomegalovirus infection. TCRdb called the reads again in MiXCR, with one record for every CDR3 protein. This sample has fewer than 400,000 distinct CDR3 sequences, with 18% found just once. Sequenced sample: PBMCs. All receptors come from a human donor in good health (CMV status not recorded). Some clones in this sample may be carry-over from other donors' samples.

The chain couples TRBV2 to TRBJ1-5; D is unclear. This CDR3 region has 13 residues. With 8 bases removed from V and 2 bases from J, the gap between germline ends came to 10 bases. The germline gives CDR1 SNHLY, CDR2 FYNNEI. The CDR3 region is CASGLEGNQPQHF. CDR3 DNA sequence: TGTGCCAGCGGACTTGAAGGCAATCAGCCCCAGCATTTT.

This clonotype was seen a handful of times. The rearrangement joins TRBV3-1 to TRBJ2-5; perhaps TRBD2 as D (5 bases). Germline V CDR1 and CDR2: LGHDT, YNNKEL (reference sequence). Trimming took off 2 bases at V and 5 bases at J, with 6 bases between the two ends. The CDR3 spans 12 residues. The CDR3 DNA reads as TGTGCCAGCAGCCAATGGGAGGAGACCCAGTACTTC. Translated: CASSQWEETQYF.

The sample holds a few counts of this clonotype. V is TRBV7-8 and J is TRBJ1-1; D gene unclear. Germline lookup yields CDR1 SGHVS and CDR2 FQNEAQ. V gave up 4 bases and J gave up 4 bases, with 13 bases separating them. The CDR3 loop spans 14 amino acids. CDR3 protein: CASSSQEGVTEAFF. Written as DNA, the CDR3 is TGTGCCAGCAGCTCCCAAGAGGGAGTCACTGAAGCTTTCTTT. Filled out from reference TRBV7-8 and TRBJ1-1, the complete variable domain reads GAGVSQSPRYKVAKRGQDVALRCDPISGHVSLFWYQQALGQGPEFLTYFQNEAQLDKSGLPSDRFFAERPEGSVSTLKIQRTQQEDSAVYLCASSSQEGVTEAFFGQGTRLTVV.

V is TRBV4-2 and J is TRBJ2-1, with TRBD1 identical over 8 bases. Germline V gene lookup returns CDR1 LGHNA and CDR2 YNFKEQ. The CDR3 is 13 amino acids. V gave up 2 bases and J gave up 15 bases; unmatched junction bases: 9. The CDR3 region has the DNA TGTGCCAGCAGCCAAATGACAGGGGTTCTTGGGTTCTTC. It translates to CASSQMTGVLGFF.

This chain joins TRBV12-3 or TRBV12-4 and TRBJ1-5, with D perhaps TRBD1 (5 bases). The CDR3 has 15 residues. V was clipped by 0 bases and J by 7 bases, with 13 bases between them. CDR3 protein: CASSLAFGADQPQHF. The CDR3 DNA is TGTGCCAGCAGTTTAGCGTTCGGGGCAGACCAGCCCCAGCATTTT.

The chain has TRBV5-1 and TRBJ2-5; perhaps TRBD2 as D (5 bases). Germline-derived CDR1 and CDR2 are SGHRS and YFSETQ. This CDR3 is built from 15 residues. The V gene lost 5 bases and the J gene lost 4 bases, with 18 bases spanning the gap. The CDR3 coding sequence is TGCGCCAGCAGTTCCGACACGGGGATGAGAGAGACCCAGTACTTC. Translation: CASSSDTGMRETQYF. Supplemented by reference TRBV5-1 and TRBJ2-5, the full variable domain reads KAGVTQTPRYLIKTRGQQVTLSCSPISGHRSVSWYQQTPGQGLQFLFEYFSETQRNKGNFPGRFSGRQFSNSRSEMNVSTLELGDSALYLCASSSDTGMRETQYFGPGTRLLVL.

This clonotype showed up just a few times. The chain joins TRBV2 to TRBJ2-5; D is ambiguous. Trimming took off 5 bases at V and 0 bases at J, with 4 bases between the two ends. This CDR3 region has 12 residues. Germline V CDR1 and CDR2: SNHLY, FYNNEI. CDR3 amino acids: CASSFYQETQYF. Here the CDR3 DNA reads TGTGCCAGCAGTTTCTACCAAGAGACCCAGTACTTC.

This sequence joins TRBV20-1 and TRBJ2-1, with D unresolved. This CDR3 spans 10 amino acids. V lost 7 bases to trimming and J lost 8 bases, with 9 bases between them. Germline CDR1 and CDR2: DFQATT and SNEGSKA (reference sequence). The CDR3 coding sequence is TGCAGTGGATTAGGATATGAGCAGTTCTTC. It yields the protein CSGLGYEQFF.

The chain is built from TRBV20-1 and TRBJ2-3; D may match TRBD1 or TRBD2 (7 bases each). The CDR3 spans 14 residues. V was pared by 6 bases and J by 7 bases, with 20 bases between. Germline CDR1 is DFQATT and CDR2 is SNEGSKA (reference sequence). The CDR3 loop reads CSAPSGGRGNTQYF. The CDR3 DNA follows: TGCAGTGCACCCTCAGGGGGGCGGGGGAATACGCAGTATTTT.

The table lists this clonotype with many counts. This chain joins TRBV29-1 and TRBJ1-3; D not certain. V gave up 0 bases and J gave up 2 bases, with 8 bases separating them. Per germline, CDR1 SQVTM and CDR2 ANQGSEA. This CDR3 has 14 residues. The CDR3 bases are TGCAGCGTTGAAGAAGGCTTTACTGGAAACACCATATATTTT. This translates into CSVEEGFTGNTIYF.

The chain combines TRBV20-1 with TRBJ2-3; 9 nucleotides line up with TRBD2. The CDR3 has 16 residues. Germline V gene sequence: CDR1 DFQATT, CDR2 SNEGSKA (reference sequence). CDR3 nucleotide sequence: TGCACCTCGGCTAGGCGGGGGGGCCGAAGCACAGATACGCAGTATTTT. Amino acids: CTSARRGGRSTDTQYF.

This clonotype was observed at least ten times. This chain links TRBV7-6 with TRBJ2-3; D ambiguous. Germline V lookup: CDR1 SGHVS, CDR2 FNYEAQ. Trimming left V 1 base short and J 2 bases short, with 10 bases between. The CDR3 runs 15 residues. CDR3 loop: CASSLVGYYTDTQYF. CDR3 nucleotide sequence: TGTGCCAGCAGCTTAGTGGGATACTACACAGATACGCAGTATTTT.

Comment on this clonotype: One end of the junction fails to match germline, which may point to a read error. The chain has TRBV4-1 and TRBJ2-3; D is unresolved. CDR3 length: 17 amino acids. Per the germline V gene, CDR1 is MGHRA and CDR2 is YSYEKL. CDR3 region: CASRQDPSSIHTDTQYF. For the CDR3, the DNA is TGCGCCAGCAGGCAAGACCCCTCAAGCATTCACACAGATACGCAGTATTTT.

The gene calls are TRBV5-6 and TRBJ2-7; 9 bases line up with TRBD2. V trimming: 6 bases; J trimming: 2 bases; junction bases outside the gene matches: 9. This CDR3 spans 15 amino acids. Germline loops: CDR1 SGHDT, CDR2 YYEEEE. The CDR3 here is CASTMGLAGTYEQYF. The CDR3 region has the DNA TGTGCCAGCACTATGGGACTAGCCGGTACCTACGAGCAGTACTTC.

The chain has TRBV7-6 and TRBJ2-1, with D possibly TRBD1 on 5 matching bases. The length of the CDR3 is 18 residues. CDR1 is SGHVS and CDR2 is FNYEAQ in the germline V gene. V lost 5 bases, J lost 2 bases, and 22 bases lay in between. The CDR3 reads CASSPGQFSGPPYNEQFF. The DNA of the CDR3 is TGTGCCAGCAGCCCCGGACAATTCTCGGGTCCTCCCTACAATGAGCAGTTCTTC. The full variable domain, in which reference TRBV7-6 and TRBJ2-1 provide the parts outside the CDR3, is GAGVSQSPRYKVTKRGQDVALRCDPISGHVSLYWYRQALGQGPEFLTYFNYEAQQDKSGLPNDRFSAERPEGSISTLTIQRTEQRDSAMYRCASSPGQFSGPPYNEQFFGPGTRLTVL.

The genes are TRBV7-9 and TRBJ1-4; 7 nucleotides match TRBD1. CDR1 and CDR2 from the germline V gene are SEHNR and FQNEAQ (reference sequence). Trimming at V came to 5 bases and at J to 4 bases, leaving 7 bases not matched to a gene. The CDR3 has 15 residues. CDR3 sequence: CASSLGTALNEKLFF. In DNA, the CDR3 is TGTGCCAGCAGCCTCGGGACAGCACTTAATGAAAAACTGTTTTTT.

The chain employs TRBV15 and TRBJ2-3, with 8 bases identical to TRBD1. Losses at the gene ends were 5 bases for V and 7 bases for J; bases not matched to a gene: 11. Germline CDR1 is LNHNV and CDR2 is YYDKDF (reference sequence). The CDR3 runs 15 residues. CDR3 in DNA: TGTGCCACCAGCCAACCGGACAGGGTTGGATATACGCAGTATTTT. Protein: CATSQPDRVGYTQYF.

This clonotype showed up many times. The gene calls are TRBV7-2 and TRBJ2-1, with TRBD2 matching 10 bases. Germline lookup yields CDR1 SGHTA and CDR2 FQGNSA. The CDR3 runs to 16 residues. V shed 5 bases, J shed 3 bases, and the junction held 7 bases outside the gene matches. The CDR3 nucleotides read TGTGCCAGCAGCCGAAGAGCGGGAGGGGGCTACAATGAGCAGTTCTTC. Protein: CASSRRAGGGYNEQFF. The full variable domain, in which reference TRBV7-2 and TRBJ2-1 provide the parts outside the CDR3, is GAGVSQSPSNKVTEKGKDVELRCDPISGHTALYWYRQSLGQGLEFLIYFQGNSAPDKSGLPSDRFSAERTGGSVSTLTIQRTQQEDSAVYLCASSRRAGGGYNEQFFGPGTRLTVL.

This clonotype came up many times. For the CDR3, the DNA is TGTGCCAGCAGTGAAGATCGGGACATAGACTACGAGCAGTACTTC. It encodes CASSEDRDIDYEQYF. The J gene is TRBJ2-7, the V gene TRBV6-1; a weak D match, TRBD1 (6 bases). CDR1 is MNHNS, CDR2 SASEGT, per germline. V lost 1 base and J lost 3, with 13 bases in between. The CDR3 is 15 amino acids.

This chain uses TRBV19 with TRBJ1-2, with D unresolved. The V gene's germline CDR1 is LNHDA and CDR2 SQIVND (reference sequence). Trimming took 6 bases from V and 0 from J, leaving 11 bases between them. CDR3 length: 14 amino acids. CDR3 bases: TGTGCCAGTAGACCAAGAGGAGCTAACTATGGCTACACCTTC. Residues: CASRPRGANYGYTF.

This clonotype has a handful of counts. The J gene is TRBJ2-7, the V gene TRBV7-9; 10 bases fit TRBD1. V shed 3 bases, J shed 1 base, and the junction held 9 bases outside the gene matches. This CDR3 has 17 amino acids. Germline-derived CDR1 and CDR2 are SEHNR and FQNEAQ (reference sequence). This CDR3 is CASSFGTGERPSYEQYF. In DNA form, the CDR3 reads TGTGCCAGCAGCTTCGGGACAGGGGAAAGACCTTCCTACGAGCAGTACTTC.

The chain combines TRBV20-1 with TRBJ2-3, with TRBD2 matching 9 bases. The germline CDR1 and CDR2 sequences are DFQATT and SNEGSKA (reference sequence). V gave up 1 base and J gave up 2 bases; unmatched junction bases: 4. This CDR3 spans 15 amino acids. The CDR3 here is CSARGLAGLTDTQYF. The CDR3 DNA follows: TGCAGTGCTAGAGGCCTAGCGGGGCTCACAGATACGCAGTATTTT.

The J gene is TRBJ2-7, the V gene TRBV7-9; D is unresolved. Germline CDR1 reads SEHNR; CDR2 reads FQNEAQ (reference sequence). This CDR3 comprises 15 residues. V was shortened by 4 bases and J by 1 base, with 14 bases between the two germline ends. CDR3 nucleotide sequence: TGTGCCAGCAGCTCTGAAGAGGACGTGTCCTACGAGCAGTACTTC. Protein: CASSSEEDVSYEQYF. Filled out from reference TRBV7-9 and TRBJ2-7, the complete variable domain reads DTGVSQNPRHKITKRGQNVTFRCDPISEHNRLYWYRQTLGQGPEFLTYFQNEAQLEKSRLLSDRFSAERPKGSFSTLEIQRTEQGDSAMYLCASSSEEDVSYEQYFGPGTRLTVT.

The chain carries TRBV29-1 and TRBJ1-1; D ambiguous. Germline assignment: CDR1 SQVTM and CDR2 ANQGSEA. With 5 bases removed from V and 1 base from J, the gap between germline ends came to 11 bases. CDR3 size: 13 residues. CDR3 amino acids: CSVRRTENTEAFF. The DNA for the CDR3 is TGCAGCGTTCGACGGACGGAGAACACTGAAGCTTTCTTT.

The table lists this clonotype with many counts. The gene calls are TRBV27 and TRBJ1-6; D is ambiguous. V lost 7 bases and J 4 bases, leaving 17 bases between the germline ends. This CDR3 is 16 amino acids long. Germline V gene data show CDR1 as MNHEY and CDR2 as SMNVEV (reference sequence). The CDR3 here is CASTSEYFGYNSPLHF. CDR3 sequence (DNA): TGTGCCAGCACCTCTGAGTATTTCGGTTATAATTCACCCCTCCACTTT.

The genes are TRBV4-1 and TRBJ1-2; maybe TRBD1 (5 bases). V lost 1 base, J lost 4 bases, and 10 bases lay in between. CDR1 is MGHRA, CDR2 YSYEKL, per germline. CDR3 length: 14 residues. CDR3 region: CASSQGQMGYGYTF. CDR3 sequence (DNA): TGCGCCAGCAGCCAAGGACAGATGGGCTATGGCTACACCTTC.